One T cell receptor (beta chain) is described in this entry. Its antigen is undetermined. Assay: immunoSEQ multiplex PCR; the TCRdb copy retains only in-frame clones and omits some. The data show about 84,000 clones, about four fifths seen once. Any history of autoimmune disease or systemic immunosuppression disqualified patients. With baseline, cycle 4 day 1, and cycle 7 day 1 as timepoints, blood was sampled. This record belongs to a study of OX40 agonist ivuxolimab in advanced cancers. Notes on the study in general: CD8+ T cells showed, on average, more clonal expansion than CD4+ cells.

The TCR comes from an adult with an advanced solid tumor such as melanoma, head and neck, liver or kidney cancer. This specimen was CD4+ or CD8+ T cells sorted from blood, taken in a trial of the OX40 agonist ivuxolimab.

CDR3 region: CASSYERGGMETQYF. The CDR3, as DNA: TGTGCCAGCAGTTACGAGCGGGGGGGCATGGAGACCCAGTACTTC. The chain couples TRBV6-5 to TRBJ2-5; 10 positions match TRBD2. The CDR3 contains 15 residues. CDR1 MNHEY and CDR2 SVGAGI come from the germline V gene. V dropped 2 bases and J dropped 5; count of bases not matched to a gene: 5.